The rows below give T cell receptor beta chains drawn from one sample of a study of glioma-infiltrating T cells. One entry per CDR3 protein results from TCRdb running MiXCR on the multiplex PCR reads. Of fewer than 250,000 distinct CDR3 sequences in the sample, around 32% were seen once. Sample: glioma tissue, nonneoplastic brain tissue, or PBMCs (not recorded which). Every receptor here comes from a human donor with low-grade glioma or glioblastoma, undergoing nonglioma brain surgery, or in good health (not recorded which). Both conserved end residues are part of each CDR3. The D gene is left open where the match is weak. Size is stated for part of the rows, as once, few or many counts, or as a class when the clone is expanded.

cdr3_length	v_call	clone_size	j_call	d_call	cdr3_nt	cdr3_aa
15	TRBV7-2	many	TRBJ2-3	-	TGTGCCAGCAGCGGGGGGACCGGTCCCGGGAATACGCAGTATTTT	CASSGGTGPGNTQYF
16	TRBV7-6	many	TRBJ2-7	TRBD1	TGTGCCAGCAGCCCCCTACTTGGGACAGACTCCTACGAGCAGTACTTC	CASSPLLGTDSYEQYF
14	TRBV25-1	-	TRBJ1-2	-	TGTGCCCCCAGGGAATGGGGGACGTGGAAGGGCTACACCTTC	CAPREWGTWKGYTF
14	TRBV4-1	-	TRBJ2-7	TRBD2	TGCGCCAGCAGCCTAACTAGCGTCTCCTACGAGCAGTACTTC	CASSLTSVSYEQYF
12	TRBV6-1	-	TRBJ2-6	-	TGTGCCAGCAGTTTGGGGACCAACGTCCTGACTTTC	CASSLGTNVLTF
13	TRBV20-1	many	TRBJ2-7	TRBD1	TGCAGTGCACAGAGACAGGGGGGGTACGAGCAGTACTTC	CSAQRQGGYEQYF
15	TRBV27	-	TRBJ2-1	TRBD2	TGTGCCAGCAGTCGCGGACTAGCGGGAGGAGCCGAGCAGTTCTTC	CASSRGLAGGAEQFF
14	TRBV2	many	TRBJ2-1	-	TGTGCCAGCCTTCGAAGGCGTCAATACAATGAGCAGTTCTTC	CASLRRRQYNEQFF
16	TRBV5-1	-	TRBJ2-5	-	TGCGCCAGCAGCTTGGTCGGAGGGGGAATCCAAGAGACCCAGTACTTC	CASSLVGGGIQETQYF
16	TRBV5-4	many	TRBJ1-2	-	TGTGCCAGCAGCTTGATGTTCCGAACAGCTGCTTATGGCTACACCTTC	CASSLMFRTAAYGYTF
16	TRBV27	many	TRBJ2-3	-	TGTGCCAGCAGCCCCTTTTACCGGGGGAGCACAGATACGCAGTATTTT	CASSPFYRGSTDTQYF
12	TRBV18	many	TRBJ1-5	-	TGTGCCAGCTCACCAAACAATCAGCCCCAGCATTTT	CASSPNNQPQHF
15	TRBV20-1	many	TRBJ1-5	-	TGCAGTGCTAGAGATAGGGGTGGTGGCAATCAGCCCCAGCATTTT	CSARDRGGGNQPQHF
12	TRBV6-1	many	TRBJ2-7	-	TGTGCCAGCAGTTACGGAGAGTACGAGCAGTACTTC	CASSYGEYEQYF
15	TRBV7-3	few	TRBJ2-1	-	TGTGCCAGCAGCTTAACCGGGAGCTCCTACAATGAGCAGTTCTTC	CASSLTGSSYNEQFF